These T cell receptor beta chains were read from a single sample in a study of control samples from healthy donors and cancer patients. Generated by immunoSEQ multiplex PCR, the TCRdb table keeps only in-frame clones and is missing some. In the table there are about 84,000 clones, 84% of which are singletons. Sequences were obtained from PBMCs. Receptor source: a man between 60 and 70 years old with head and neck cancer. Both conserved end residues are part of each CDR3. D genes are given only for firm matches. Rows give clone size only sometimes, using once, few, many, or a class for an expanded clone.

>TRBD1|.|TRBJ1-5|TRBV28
CASSLGGQNPGQGRANQPQHF
TGTGCCAGCAGTTTGGGCGGACAGAACCCGGGACAGGGAAGAGCAAATCAGCCCCAGCATTTT
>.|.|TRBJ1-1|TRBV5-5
CASSAYARGSGTEAFF
TGTGCCAGCAGCGCGTACGCGCGGGGGTCGGGCACTGAAGCTTTCTTT
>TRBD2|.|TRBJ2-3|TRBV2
CASSQTSGRIRGPANTQYF
TGTGCCAGCAGTCAGACTAGCGGGAGAATTCGCGGGCCGGCGAATACGCAGTATTTT
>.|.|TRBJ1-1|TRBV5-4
CASSIDRNTEAFF
TGTGCCAGCAGCATCGACAGGAACACTGAAGCTTTCTTT
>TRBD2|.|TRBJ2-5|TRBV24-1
CATSDDRGLAGKETQYF
TGTGCCACCAGTGATGATCGCGGACTAGCGGGAAAGGAGACCCAGTACTTC
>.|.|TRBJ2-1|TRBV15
CATSTSSPADEQFF
TGTGCCACCAGCACCAGTTCTCCCGCGGATGAGCAGTTCTTC
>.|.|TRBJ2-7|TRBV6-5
CASRQDYRAYEQYF
TGTGCCAGCAGACAAGACTACCGCGCCTACGAGCAGTACTTC
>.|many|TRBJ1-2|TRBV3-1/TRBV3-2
CASSRMGPYGYTF
TGTGCCAGCAGCCGAATGGGCCCCTATGGCTACACCTTC
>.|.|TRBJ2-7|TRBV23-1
CAKTRAREQYF
TGCGCCAAAACGAGGGCGCGCGAGCAGTACTTC
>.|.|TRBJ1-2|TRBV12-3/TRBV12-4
CASSLGREGYTF
TGTGCCAGCAGTTTAGGCAGGGAAGGCTACACCTTC
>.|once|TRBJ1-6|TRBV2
CASSWVGEASPLHF
TGTGCCAGCAGCTGGGTAGGGGAAGCTTCACCCCTCCACTTT
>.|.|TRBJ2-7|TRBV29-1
CSVEGAGYEQYF
TGCAGCGTTGAAGGGGCCGGCTACGAGCAGTACTTC
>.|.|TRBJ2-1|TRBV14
CASSRWRGRTYNEQFF
TGTGCCAGCAGCCGTTGGAGAGGCCGGACCTACAATGAGCAGTTCTTC
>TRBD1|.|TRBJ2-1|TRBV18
CASSPPTGGAYNEQFF
TGTGCCAGCTCACCGCCAACAGGGGGAGCCTACAATGAGCAGTTCTTC
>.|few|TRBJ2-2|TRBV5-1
CASSLGPHDTGELFF
TGCGCCAGCAGCTTAGGTCCCCACGACACCGGGGAGCTGTTTTTT
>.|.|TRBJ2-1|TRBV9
CASSVEGRKGSSNEQFF
TGTGCCAGCAGCGTAGAGGGTAGAAAAGGTAGTTCGAATGAGCAGTTCTTC
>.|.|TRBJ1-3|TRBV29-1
CSSKGDLAGNTIYF
TGCAGCTCGAAGGGGGATTTGGCTGGAAACACCATATATTTT
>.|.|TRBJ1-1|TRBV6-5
CASGGGVGTEAFF
TGTGCCAGCGGAGGGGGGGTCGGCACTGAAGCTTTCTTT
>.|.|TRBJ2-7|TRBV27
CAIGRKPYEQYF
TGTGCCATCGGTCGCAAGCCGTACGAGCAGTACTTC
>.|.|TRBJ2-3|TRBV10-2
CASGQLDTQYF
TGCGCCAGCGGACAGCTAGATACGCAGTATTTT
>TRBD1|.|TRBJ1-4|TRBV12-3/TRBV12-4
CASSLAGTGHLF
TGTGCCAGCAGTTTAGCCGGGACAGGGCATCTATTT
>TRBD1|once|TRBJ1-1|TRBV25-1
CASRGTGWYTEAFF
TGTGCCAGCAGGGGGACAGGATGGTACACTGAAGCTTTCTTT